This record looks at one T cell receptor beta chain sequence and its context. Germline and junction disagree at one end, which may indicate a read error. Sequencing used immunoSEQ multiplex PCR; TCRdb keeps in-frame clones, though not all of them. The table records approximately 100,000 clones, 75% to 90% of them present only once. This CDR3 is built from 17 residues. Germline CDR1 LNHNV, CDR2 YYDKDF (reference sequence). These data originate in a study of preoperative IRX-2 immunotherapy in early breast cancer. Regarding treatment: preoperative locoregional IRX-2 cytokine immunotherapy. This TCR was sampled from a human donor with breast cancer. This material consisted of tumor tissue, taken after IRX-2 immunotherapy. The J gene is TRBJ1-3, the V gene TRBV15; D is unresolved. The CDR3 sequence: CASSLAAGSLGGNTIYF. The CDR3 bases are TGTGCCAGCAGCTTAGCGGCGGGTAGTCTGGGTGGAAACACCATATATTTT.